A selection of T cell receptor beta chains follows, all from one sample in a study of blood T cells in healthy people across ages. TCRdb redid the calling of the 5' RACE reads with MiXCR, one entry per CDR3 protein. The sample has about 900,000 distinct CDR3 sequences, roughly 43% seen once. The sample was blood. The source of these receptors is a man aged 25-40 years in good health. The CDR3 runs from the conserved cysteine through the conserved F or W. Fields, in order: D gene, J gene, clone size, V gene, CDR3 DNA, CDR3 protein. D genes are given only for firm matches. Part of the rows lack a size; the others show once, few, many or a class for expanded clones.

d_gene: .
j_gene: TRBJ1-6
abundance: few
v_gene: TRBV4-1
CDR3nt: TGCGCCAGCAGCCAAGAACGGACCTATAATTCACCCCTCCACTTT
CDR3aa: CASSQERTYNSPLHF

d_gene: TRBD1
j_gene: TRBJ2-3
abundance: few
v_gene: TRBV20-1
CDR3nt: TGCAGTGCTTCCGCACCGGGGACAGGGATCGCAGATACGCAGTATTTT
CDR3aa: CSASAPGTGIADTQYF

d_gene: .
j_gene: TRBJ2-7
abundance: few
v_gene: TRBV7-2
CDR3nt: TGTGCCAGCAGCTTACAGGGCAACGGTTACGAGCAGTACTTC
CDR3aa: CASSLQGNGYEQYF

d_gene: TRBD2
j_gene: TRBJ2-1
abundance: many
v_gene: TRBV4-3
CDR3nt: TGCGCCAGCTCCCAGCGGGGGGTGGGTGAGCAGTTCTTC
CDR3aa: CASSQRGVGEQFF

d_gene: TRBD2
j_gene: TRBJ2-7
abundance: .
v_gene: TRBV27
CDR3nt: TGTGCCAGCAGTTTATTTAGCGGGGGCTACGAGCAGTACTTC
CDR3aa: CASSLFSGGYEQYF

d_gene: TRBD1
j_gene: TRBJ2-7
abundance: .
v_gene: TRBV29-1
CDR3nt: TGCAGCGCCGCAATGACAGGGGGCTACGAGCAGTACTTC
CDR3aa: CSAAMTGGYEQYF

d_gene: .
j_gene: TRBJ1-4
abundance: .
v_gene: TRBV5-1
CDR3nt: TGCGCCAGCAGCTACTGGGACGGCCCAACTAATGAAAAACTGTTTTTT
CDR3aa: CASSYWDGPTNEKLFF

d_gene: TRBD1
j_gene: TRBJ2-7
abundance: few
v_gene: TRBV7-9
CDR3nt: TGTGCCAGCAGCCTCAAGACAGGGGGGATCTTATTCGAGCAGTACTTC
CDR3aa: CASSLKTGGILFEQYF

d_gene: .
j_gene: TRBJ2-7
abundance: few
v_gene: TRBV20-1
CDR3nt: TGCAGTGCTAGCTTCTACGAGCAGTACTTC
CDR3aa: CSASFYEQYF

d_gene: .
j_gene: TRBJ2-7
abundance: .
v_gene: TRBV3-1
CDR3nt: TGTGCCAGCAGCCAAGCCAGAGGCGGCTACGAGCAGTACTTC
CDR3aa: CASSQARGGYEQYF

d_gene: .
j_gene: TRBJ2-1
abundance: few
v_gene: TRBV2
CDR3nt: TGTGCCAGCAGTGAGCGGCAGGGCCCCTACAATGAGCAGTTCTTC
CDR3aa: CASSERQGPYNEQFF

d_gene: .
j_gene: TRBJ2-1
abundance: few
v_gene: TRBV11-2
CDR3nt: TGTGCCAGCAGCTTAGTAATTGGGGGGGCATACAATGAGCAGTTCTTC
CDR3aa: CASSLVIGGAYNEQFF

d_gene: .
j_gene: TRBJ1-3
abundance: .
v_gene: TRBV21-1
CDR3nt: TGTGCCAGCAGTCCCAGTCCGACGAAACAAGGTTCTGGAAACACCATATATTTT
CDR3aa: CASSPSPTKQGSGNTIYF

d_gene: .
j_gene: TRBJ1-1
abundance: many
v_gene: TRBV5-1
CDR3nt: TGCGCCAGCACCCAAGCCGGGGGCTTCACTGAAGCTTTCTTT
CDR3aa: CASTQAGGFTEAFF

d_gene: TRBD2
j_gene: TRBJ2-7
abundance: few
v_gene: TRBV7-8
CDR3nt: TGTGCCAGCAGCTTACTAGCGGCCTCCTACGAGCAGTACTTC
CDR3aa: CASSLLAASYEQYF

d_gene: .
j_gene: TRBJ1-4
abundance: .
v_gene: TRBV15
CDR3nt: TGTGCCACCAGCAGAGATCTTAAGGGGGGTAATGAAAAACTGTTTTTT
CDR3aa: CATSRDLKGGNEKLFF

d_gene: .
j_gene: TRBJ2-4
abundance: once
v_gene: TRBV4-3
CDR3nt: TGCGCCAGCAGCCAAGGCCCCAGACGGAGTCTTCCAGCCAAAAACATTCAGTACTTC
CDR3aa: CASSQGPRRSLPAKNIQYF

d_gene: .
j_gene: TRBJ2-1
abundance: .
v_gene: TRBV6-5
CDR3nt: TGTGCCAGCACCCCAGGCCTCCGGGGGTTGAAGTTCTTC
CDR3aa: CASTPGLRGLKFF

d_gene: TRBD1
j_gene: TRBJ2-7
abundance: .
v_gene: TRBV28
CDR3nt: TGTGCCAGCATGCCAACAGGGGGCCTGAGCGAGCAGTACTTC
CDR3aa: CASMPTGGLSEQYF

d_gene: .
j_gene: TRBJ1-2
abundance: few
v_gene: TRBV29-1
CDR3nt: TGCAGCGTTGGATCCCTTAGGGGGGCTGAATATGGCTACACCTTC
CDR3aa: CSVGSLRGAEYGYTF

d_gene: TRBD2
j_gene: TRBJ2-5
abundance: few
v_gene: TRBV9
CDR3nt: TGTGCCAGCAGCGTTTCCGGGACTAAAGGGGAGACCCAGTACTTC
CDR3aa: CASSVSGTKGETQYF

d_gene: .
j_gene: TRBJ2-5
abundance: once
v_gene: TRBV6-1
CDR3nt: TGTGCCAGCAGTGCGGGCGACTCCCAAGAGACCCAGTACTTC
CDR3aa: CASSAGDSQETQYF

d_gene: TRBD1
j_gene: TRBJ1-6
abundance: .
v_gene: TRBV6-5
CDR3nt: TGTACCAGCAGTTACCCGGGACAGGGAGGAAATTCACCCCTCCACTTT
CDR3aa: CTSSYPGQGGNSPLHF

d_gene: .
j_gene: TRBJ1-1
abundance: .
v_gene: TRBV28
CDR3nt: TGTGCCAGCAAGCGAGGTATGAACACTGAAGCTTTCTTT
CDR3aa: CASKRGMNTEAFF

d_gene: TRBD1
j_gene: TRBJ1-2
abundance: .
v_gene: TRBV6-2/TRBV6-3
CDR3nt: TGTGCCAGCTGTCAAACCGGGACAGGGTTTTCCAACTATGGCTACACTTTC
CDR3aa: CASCQTGTGFSNYGYTF

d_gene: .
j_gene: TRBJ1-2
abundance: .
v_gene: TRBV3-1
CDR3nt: TGTGCCAGCAGCGGGGGGGGTCCGTCTGGCTATGGCTACACCTTC
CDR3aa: CASSGGGPSGYGYTF

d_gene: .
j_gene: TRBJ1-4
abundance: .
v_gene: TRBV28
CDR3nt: TGTGCCAGCAGTTTACACTTCCGGGGTTGGGGAGAAAAACTGTTTTTT
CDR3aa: CASSLHFRGWGEKLFF

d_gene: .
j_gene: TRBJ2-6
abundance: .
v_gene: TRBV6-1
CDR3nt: TGTGCCAGCAGCACTACACTATCCGGGACCTCTGGGGCCAACGTCCTGACTTTC
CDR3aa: CASSTTLSGTSGANVLTF